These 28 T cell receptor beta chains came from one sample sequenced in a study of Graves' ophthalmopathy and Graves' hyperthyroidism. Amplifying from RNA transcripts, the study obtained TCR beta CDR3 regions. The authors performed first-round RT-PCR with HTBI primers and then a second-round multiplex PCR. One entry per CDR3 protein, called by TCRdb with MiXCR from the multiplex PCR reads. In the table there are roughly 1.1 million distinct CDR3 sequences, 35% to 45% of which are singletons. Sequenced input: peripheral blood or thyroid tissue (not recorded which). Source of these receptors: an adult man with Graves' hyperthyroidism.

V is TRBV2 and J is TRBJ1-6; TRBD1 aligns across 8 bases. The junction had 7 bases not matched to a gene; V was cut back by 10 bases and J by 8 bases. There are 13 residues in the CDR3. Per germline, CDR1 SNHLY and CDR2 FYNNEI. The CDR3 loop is CATHPGGDSPLHF. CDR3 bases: TGTGCCACTCATCCAGGGGGCGATTCACCCCTCCACTTT.

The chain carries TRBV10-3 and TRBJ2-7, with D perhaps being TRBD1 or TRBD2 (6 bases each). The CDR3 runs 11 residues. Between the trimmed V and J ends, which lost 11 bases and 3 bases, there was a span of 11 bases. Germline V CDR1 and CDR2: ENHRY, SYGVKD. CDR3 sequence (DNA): TGTGCCGGGCGGGACAACTACGAGCAGTACTTC. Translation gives CAGRDNYEQYF.

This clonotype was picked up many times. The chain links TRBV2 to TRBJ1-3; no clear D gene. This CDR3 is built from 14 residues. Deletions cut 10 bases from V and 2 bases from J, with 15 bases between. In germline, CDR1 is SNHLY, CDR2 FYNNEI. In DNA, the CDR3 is TGTGCCACCGAACCCGAAACGACTGGAAACACCATATATTTT. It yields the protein CATEPETTGNTIYF.

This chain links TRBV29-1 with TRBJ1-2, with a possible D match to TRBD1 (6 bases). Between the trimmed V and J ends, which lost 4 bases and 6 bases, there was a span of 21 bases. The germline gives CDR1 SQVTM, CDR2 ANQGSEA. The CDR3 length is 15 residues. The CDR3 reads CSVGPVGRGFHGYTF. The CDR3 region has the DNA TGCAGCGTTGGTCCCGTGGGCAGGGGCTTCCATGGCTACACCTTC.

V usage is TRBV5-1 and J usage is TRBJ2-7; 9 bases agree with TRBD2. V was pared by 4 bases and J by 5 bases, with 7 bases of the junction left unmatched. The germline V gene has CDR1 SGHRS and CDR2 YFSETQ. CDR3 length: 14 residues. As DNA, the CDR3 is TGCGCCAGCAGCGTAGGTAGCGGGAGAGACGAGCAGTACTTC. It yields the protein CASSVGSGRDEQYF.

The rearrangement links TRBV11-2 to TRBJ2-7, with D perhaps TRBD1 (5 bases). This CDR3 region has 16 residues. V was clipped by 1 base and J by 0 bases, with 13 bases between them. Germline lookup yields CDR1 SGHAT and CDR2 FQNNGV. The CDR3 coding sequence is TGTGCCAGCAGCTTAGGATCACAGGCAAACTCCTACGAGCAGTACTTC. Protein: CASSLGSQANSYEQYF.

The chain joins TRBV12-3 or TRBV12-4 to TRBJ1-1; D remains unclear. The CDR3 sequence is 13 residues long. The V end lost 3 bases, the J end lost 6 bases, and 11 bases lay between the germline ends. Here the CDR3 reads CASSFGSGAEAFF. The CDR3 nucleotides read TGTGCCAGCAGTTTCGGGAGTGGGGCTGAAGCTTTCTTT.

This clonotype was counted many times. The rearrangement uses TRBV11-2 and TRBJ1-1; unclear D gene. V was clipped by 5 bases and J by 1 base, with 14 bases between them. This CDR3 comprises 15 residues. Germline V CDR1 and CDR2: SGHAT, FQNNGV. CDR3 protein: CASSNGRVKNTEAFF. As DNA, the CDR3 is TGTGCCAGCAGCAATGGGAGGGTAAAGAACACTGAAGCTTTCTTT.

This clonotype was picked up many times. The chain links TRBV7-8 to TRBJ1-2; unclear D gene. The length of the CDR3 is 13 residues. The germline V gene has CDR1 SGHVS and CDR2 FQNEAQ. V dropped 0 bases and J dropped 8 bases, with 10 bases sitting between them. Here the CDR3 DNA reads TGTGCCAGCAGCTTAGCGGATATCGACGGCTACACCTTC. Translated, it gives CASSLADIDGYTF.

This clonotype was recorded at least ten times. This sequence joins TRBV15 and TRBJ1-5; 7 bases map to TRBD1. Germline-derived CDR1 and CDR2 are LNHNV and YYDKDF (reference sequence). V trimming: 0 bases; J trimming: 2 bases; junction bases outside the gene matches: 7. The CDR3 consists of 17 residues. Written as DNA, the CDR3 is TGTGCCACCAGCAGAGATCAGGGGGGTTTTGGCAATCAGCCCCAGCATTTT. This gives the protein CATSRDQGGFGNQPQHF.

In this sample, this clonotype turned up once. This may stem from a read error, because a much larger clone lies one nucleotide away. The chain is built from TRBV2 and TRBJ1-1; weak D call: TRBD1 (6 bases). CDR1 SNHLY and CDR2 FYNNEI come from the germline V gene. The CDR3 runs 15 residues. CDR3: CARSELPRTVTEAFF. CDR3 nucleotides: TGTGCCAGAAGTGAACTCCCGAGGACAGTCACTGAAGCTTTCTTT.

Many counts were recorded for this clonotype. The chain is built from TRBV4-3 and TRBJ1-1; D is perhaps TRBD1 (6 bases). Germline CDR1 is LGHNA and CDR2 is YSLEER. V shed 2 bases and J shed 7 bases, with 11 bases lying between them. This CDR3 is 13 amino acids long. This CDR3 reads CASSQRGRGEAFF. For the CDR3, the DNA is TGCGCCAGCAGCCAAAGGGGGAGGGGTGAAGCTTTCTTT.

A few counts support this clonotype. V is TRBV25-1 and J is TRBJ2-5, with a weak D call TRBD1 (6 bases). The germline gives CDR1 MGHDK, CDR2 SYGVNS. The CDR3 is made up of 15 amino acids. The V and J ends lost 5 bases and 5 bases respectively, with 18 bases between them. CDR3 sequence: CASSPAGGGWETQYF. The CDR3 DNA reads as TGTGCCAGCAGTCCGGCGGGTGGGGGCTGGGAGACCCAGTACTTC.

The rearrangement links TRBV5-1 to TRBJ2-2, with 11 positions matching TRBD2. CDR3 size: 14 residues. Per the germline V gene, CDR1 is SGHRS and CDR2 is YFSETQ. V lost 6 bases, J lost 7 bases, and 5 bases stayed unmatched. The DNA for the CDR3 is TGCGCCAGCAAACTAGCGGGAGTAGGCGGGGAGCTGTTTTTT. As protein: CASKLAGVGGELFF.

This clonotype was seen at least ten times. This CDR3 reads CASSLVQGLDAFF. CDR3 bases: TGTGCCAGCAGCTTAGTTCAGGGTCTGGATGCTTTCTTT. V usage is TRBV7-9 and J usage is TRBJ1-1; D perhaps matches TRBD1 (5 bases). The CDR3 length is 13 residues. Germline assignment: CDR1 SEHNR and CDR2 FQNEAQ (reference sequence). V lost 1 base and J lost 11, with 14 bases in between.

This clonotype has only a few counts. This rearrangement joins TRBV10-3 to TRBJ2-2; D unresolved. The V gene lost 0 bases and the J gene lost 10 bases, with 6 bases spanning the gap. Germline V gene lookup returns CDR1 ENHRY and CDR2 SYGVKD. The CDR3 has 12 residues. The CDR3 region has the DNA TGTGCCATCAGTGAGTCGGCAGAGGAGCTGTTTTTT. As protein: CAISESAEELFF.

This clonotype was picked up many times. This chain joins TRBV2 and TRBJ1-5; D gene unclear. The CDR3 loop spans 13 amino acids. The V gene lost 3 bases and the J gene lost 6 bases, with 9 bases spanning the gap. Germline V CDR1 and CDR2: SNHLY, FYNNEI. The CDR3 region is CASSDTVGQPQHF. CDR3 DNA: TGTGCCAGCAGTGACACCGTAGGTCAGCCCCAGCATTTT.

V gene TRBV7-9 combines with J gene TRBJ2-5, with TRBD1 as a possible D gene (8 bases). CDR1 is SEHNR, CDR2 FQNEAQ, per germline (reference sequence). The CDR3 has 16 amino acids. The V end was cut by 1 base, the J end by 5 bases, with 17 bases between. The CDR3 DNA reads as TGTGCCAGCAGCTTAGATACAGGGGGGGGGTTGGAGACCCAGTACTTC. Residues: CASSLDTGGGLETQYF.

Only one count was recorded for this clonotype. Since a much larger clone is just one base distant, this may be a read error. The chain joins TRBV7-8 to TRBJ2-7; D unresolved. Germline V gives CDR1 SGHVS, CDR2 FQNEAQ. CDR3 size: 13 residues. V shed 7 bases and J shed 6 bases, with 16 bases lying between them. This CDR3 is CASIDQAPTEQYF. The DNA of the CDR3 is TGTGCCAGCATCGATCAGGCCCCCACCGAGCAGTACTTC.

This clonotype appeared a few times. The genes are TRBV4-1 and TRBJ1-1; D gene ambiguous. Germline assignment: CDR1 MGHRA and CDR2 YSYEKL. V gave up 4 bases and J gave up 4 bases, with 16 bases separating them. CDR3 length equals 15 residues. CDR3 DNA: TGCGCCAGCAGCCTGCAGCGATCTGGTGTCACTGAAGCTTTCTTT. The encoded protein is CASSLQRSGVTEAFF.

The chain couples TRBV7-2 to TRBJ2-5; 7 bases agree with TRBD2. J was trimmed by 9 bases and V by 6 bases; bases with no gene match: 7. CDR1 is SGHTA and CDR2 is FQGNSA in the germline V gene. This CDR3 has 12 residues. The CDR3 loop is CASRGVGGAQYF. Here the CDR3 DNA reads TGTGCCAGCAGGGGGGTGGGAGGGGCCCAGTACTTC.

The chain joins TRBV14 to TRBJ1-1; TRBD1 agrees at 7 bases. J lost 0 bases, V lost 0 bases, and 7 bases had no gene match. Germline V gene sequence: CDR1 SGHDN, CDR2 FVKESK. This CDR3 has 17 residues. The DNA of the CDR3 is TGTGCCAGCAGCCAAGATTATCTAGGGACAGTGAACACTGAAGCTTTCTTT. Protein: CASSQDYLGTVNTEAFF. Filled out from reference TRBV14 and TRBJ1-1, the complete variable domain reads EAGVTQFPSHSVIEKGQTVTLRCDPISGHDNLYWYRRVMGKEIKFLLHFVKESKQDESGMPNNRFLAERTGGTYSTLKVQPAELEDSGVYFCASSQDYLGTVNTEAFFGQGTRLTVV.

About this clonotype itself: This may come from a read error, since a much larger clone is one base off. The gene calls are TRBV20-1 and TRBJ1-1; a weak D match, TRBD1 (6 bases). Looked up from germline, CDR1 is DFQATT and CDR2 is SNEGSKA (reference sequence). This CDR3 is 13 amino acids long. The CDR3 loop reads CSDRGGWDTEAFF. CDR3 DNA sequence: TGCAGTGATAGAGGGGGGTGGGACACTGAAGCTTTCTTT.

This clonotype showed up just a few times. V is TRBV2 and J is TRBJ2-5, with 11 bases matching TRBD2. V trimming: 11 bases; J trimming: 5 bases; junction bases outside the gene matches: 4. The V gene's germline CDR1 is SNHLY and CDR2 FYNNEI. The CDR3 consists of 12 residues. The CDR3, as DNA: TGTGCCTGCCGGACTAGCGGGGAGACCCAGTACTTC. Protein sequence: CACRTSGETQYF.

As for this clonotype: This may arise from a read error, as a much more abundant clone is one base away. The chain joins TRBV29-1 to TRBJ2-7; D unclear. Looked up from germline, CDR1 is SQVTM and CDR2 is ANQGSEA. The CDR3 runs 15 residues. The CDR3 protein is CSVAPAFPSSHEQYF. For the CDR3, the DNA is TGCAGCGTTGCCCCGGCCTTTCCGAGCTCCCACGAGCAGTACTTC.

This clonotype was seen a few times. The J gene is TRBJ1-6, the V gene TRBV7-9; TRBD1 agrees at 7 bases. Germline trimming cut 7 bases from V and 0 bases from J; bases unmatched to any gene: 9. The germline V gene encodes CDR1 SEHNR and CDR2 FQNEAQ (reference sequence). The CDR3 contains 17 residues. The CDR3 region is CASTRGDGSSYNSPLHF. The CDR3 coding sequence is TGTGCCAGCACCAGGGGGGACGGCAGCTCCTATAATTCACCCCTCCACTTT.

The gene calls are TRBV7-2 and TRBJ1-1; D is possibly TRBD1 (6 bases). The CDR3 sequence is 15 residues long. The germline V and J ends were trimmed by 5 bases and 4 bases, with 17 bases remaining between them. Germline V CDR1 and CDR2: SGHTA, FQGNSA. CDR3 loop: CASSVEAGGGTEAFF. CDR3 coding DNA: TGTGCCAGCAGCGTAGAGGCGGGGGGCGGCACTGAAGCTTTCTTT. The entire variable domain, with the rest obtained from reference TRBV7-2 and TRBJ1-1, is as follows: GAGVSQSPSNKVTEKGKDVELRCDPISGHTALYWYRQSLGQGLEFLIYFQGNSAPDKSGLPSDRFSAERTGGSVSTLTIQRTQQEDSAVYLCASSVEAGGGTEAFFGQGTRLTVV.

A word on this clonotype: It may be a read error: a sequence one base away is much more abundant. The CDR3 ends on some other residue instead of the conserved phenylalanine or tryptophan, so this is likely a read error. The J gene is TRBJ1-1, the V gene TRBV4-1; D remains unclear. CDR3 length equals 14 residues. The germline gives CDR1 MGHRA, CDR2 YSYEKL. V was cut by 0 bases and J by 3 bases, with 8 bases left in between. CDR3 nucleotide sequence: TGCGCCAGCAGCCAAGATCGAGGTCACACTGAAGCTTTCCTT. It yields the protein CASSQDRGHTEAFL.